Listed here is a single T cell receptor beta chain. Its matching antigen is unknown. This sample is part of a study of ipilimumab plus nivolumab after autologous stem cell transplantation. TCRdb keeps only in-frame clones here, not all; method: immunoSEQ multiplex PCR. Of 10,000 to 15,000 clones in the sample, around 63% were seen once. Findings and limits, study-wide: Authors suggest TCR repertoire, Treg phenotype and gut microbiota support further study.

The V end was cut by 0 bases, the J end by 10 bases, with 17 bases between. This CDR3 comprises 15 residues. Per germline, CDR1 SGDLS and CDR2 YYNGEE. This receptor was taken from a male donor with diffuse large B-cell lymphoma. The rearrangement joins TRBV9 to TRBJ2-1, with D possibly matching TRBD2 (6 bases). This specimen was PBMCs, taken in a trial of ipilimumab plus nivolumab as post-transplant consolidation. CDR3 nucleotides: TGTGCCAGCAGCGTAGGTGGGGGGAGCGGGCGGGAGCAGTTCTTC. It specifies CASSVGGGSGREQFF.